These 17 T cell receptor beta chains came from one sample sequenced in a study of cytomegalovirus exposure and HLA in healthy donors. PCR primers comprised 60 Vbeta and 13 Jbeta primers. The assay was immunoSEQ multiplex PCR, and TCRdb's table has in-frame clones only and misses some. Altogether 50,000 to 60,000 clones are present, more than 75% being singletons, with the ten largest covering less than 1.5%. Sequencing was performed on PBMCs. The source is a female donor in good health and CMV-seronegative.

This sequence joins TRBV5-6 and TRBJ2-7; TRBD2 might be the D (5 bases). Germline V gene data show CDR1 as SGHDT and CDR2 as YYEEEE. Trimming took 4 bases from V and 2 from J, leaving 22 bases between them. This CDR3 comprises 17 residues. CDR3 bases: TGTGCCAGCAGCCACTTTTTTAGCGAGACTATCACCTACGAGCAGTACTTC. Its translation: CASSHFFSETITYEQYF.

This clone was observed once. This rearrangement joins TRBV6-5 to TRBJ2-1; the D gene is possibly TRBD2 (6 bases). V lost 6 bases and J 6 bases, leaving 18 bases between the germline ends. The CDR3 totals 15 residues. Germline values: CDR1 MNHEY, CDR2 SVGAGI. Here the CDR3 reads CASREAGNGGNEQFF. CDR3 bases: TGTGCCAGCAGGGAGGCCGGTAACGGGGGCAATGAGCAGTTCTTC.

This chain uses TRBV10-3 with TRBJ2-1; 9 bases are a match to TRBD1. The ends lost 3 bases at V and 5 bases at J; junction bases unmatched: 8. Germline V gives CDR1 ENHRY, CDR2 SYGVKD. The CDR3 spans 16 residues. CDR3 sequence (DNA): TGTGCCATCAGTGATTCGCGGGACAGGGACGACAATGAGCAGTTCTTC. This translates into CAISDSRDRDDNEQFF.

This chain joins TRBV29-1 and TRBJ1-2, with D possibly matching TRBD1 (6 bases). This CDR3 region has 17 residues. The germline V and J ends were trimmed by 6 bases and 2 bases, with 25 bases remaining between them. Looked up from germline, CDR1 is SQVTM and CDR2 is ANQGSEA. CDR3: CSVATPYLDRTNYGYTF. CDR3 DNA: TGCAGCGTAGCCACCCCCTACCTCGACAGGACAAACTATGGCTACACCTTC.

The count of this clone is one. V and J are TRBV11-2 and TRBJ1-2; a weak D match, TRBD1 (5 bases). Trimming removed 0 bases at V and 7 bases at J, with 15 bases between. The CDR3 consists of 15 residues. CDR1 SGHAT and CDR2 FQNNGV come from the germline V gene. CDR3 amino acids: CASSLDRGAPCGYTF. CDR3 bases: TGTGCCAGCAGCTTAGATCGCGGGGCCCCCTGTGGCTACACCTTC.

The chain uses TRBV5-6 and TRBJ1-4; tentative D call: TRBD1 (5 bases). The CDR3 runs to 15 residues. Germline CDR1 and CDR2: SGHDT and YYEEEE. Trimming took off 4 bases at V and 0 bases at J, with 10 bases between the two ends. The CDR3 loop reads CASSKGYTTNEKLFF. The CDR3 DNA is TGTGCCAGCAGCAAGGGGTACACAACTAATGAAAAACTGTTTTTT.

V gene TRBV7-9 combines with J gene TRBJ2-1; 7 bases agree with TRBD2. V shed 5 bases and J 0 bases; nucleotides not matched to a gene: 10. Germline assignment: CDR1 SEHNR and CDR2 FQNEAQ (reference sequence). The CDR3 extends over 17 amino acids. The CDR3 region is CASSPVEAGSSYNEQFF. CDR3 DNA sequence: TGTGCCAGCAGCCCAGTTGAAGCGGGGAGCTCCTACAATGAGCAGTTCTTC.

This clone qualifies as medium-sized. This chain uses TRBV25-1 with TRBJ2-7, with D tentatively TRBD1 (5 bases). V lost 5 bases and J 5 bases, leaving 19 bases between the germline ends. This CDR3 region has 15 residues. Per germline, CDR1 MGHDK and CDR2 SYGVNS. CDR3 in amino acids: CASSSPRTNSNEQYF. CDR3 DNA sequence: TGTGCCAGCAGTTCTCCTAGGACAAATTCGAACGAGCAGTACTTC.

The chain uses TRBV19 and TRBJ1-1, with TRBD1 identical over 8 bases. This CDR3 contains 14 residues. V trimming: 3 bases; J trimming: 4 bases; junction bases outside the gene matches: 4. Germline V gene sequence: CDR1 LNHDA, CDR2 SQIVND (reference sequence). This chain's CDR3 is CASSIPRGRTEAFF. CDR3 DNA: TGTGCCAGTAGTATTCCCAGGGGGCGCACTGAAGCTTTCTTT.

The V call is TRBV7-6, the J call TRBJ1-4, with D possibly TRBD1 on 5 matching bases. Deletions cut 4 bases from V and 8 bases from J, with 20 bases between. This CDR3 spans 16 amino acids. Germline V gene lookup returns CDR1 SGHVS and CDR2 FNYEAQ. Here the CDR3 reads CASSSVGFGGEEKLFF. CDR3 DNA sequence: TGTGCCAGCAGCTCAGTCGGTTTCGGGGGGGAAGAAAAACTGTTTTTT. Looking up the rest from reference TRBV7-6 and TRBJ1-4 gives the full variable domain: GAGVSQSPRYKVTKRGQDVALRCDPISGHVSLYWYRQALGQGPEFLTYFNYEAQQDKSGLPNDRFSAERPEGSISTLTIQRTEQRDSAMYRCASSSVGFGGEEKLFFGSGTQLSVL.

The chain is built from TRBV5-1 and TRBJ2-7, with 12 bases matching TRBD2. CDR1 is SGHRS, CDR2 YFSETQ, per germline. The CDR3 spans 17 residues. Unmatched junction bases numbered 4, after V lost 0 bases and J lost 0 bases. The CDR3 coding sequence is TGCGCCAGCAGCTTGGACAGGACTAGCGGGGTCTCCTACGAGCAGTACTTC. Translated, it gives CASSLDRTSGVSYEQYF.

V usage is TRBV10-3 and J usage is TRBJ2-5; weak D call: TRBD2 (5 bases). CDR1 ENHRY and CDR2 SYGVKD come from the germline V gene. There are 15 residues in the CDR3. Trimming shortened V by 0 bases and J by 5 bases, and 13 bases separated the two germline ends. The CDR3 sequence is CAISESKGRYETQYF. The CDR3 DNA reads TGTGCCATCAGTGAGTCGAAAGGGAGATATGAGACCCAGTACTTC.

This rearrangement joins TRBV7-8 to TRBJ2-7; D remains ambiguous. The length of the CDR3 is 13 residues. The V end was cut by 5 bases, the J end by 0 bases, with 8 bases between. The germline gives CDR1 SGHVS, CDR2 FQNEAQ. In DNA, the CDR3 is TGTGCCAGCAGCGCATACACCTCCTACGAGCAGTACTTC. It translates to CASSAYTSYEQYF.

The chain is built from TRBV7-2 and TRBJ1-2; possible D gene TRBD1, 5 bases. V shed 7 bases and J shed 6 bases, with 21 bases lying between them. Germline loops: CDR1 SGHTA, CDR2 FQGNSA. The CDR3 is 15 residues long. CDR3 sequence reads: CASNTRGWGSDGYTF. CDR3 coding DNA: TGTGCCAGCAACACCCGGGGGTGGGGGAGCGATGGCTACACCTTC.

Concerning this clone: The junction departs from the called germline gene at one end, perhaps through a read error. The chain employs TRBV7-9 and TRBJ1-4, with 9 positions matching TRBD1. The CDR3 is made up of 15 amino acids. Per the germline V gene, CDR1 is SEHNR and CDR2 is FQNEAQ (reference sequence). The CDR3 DNA is TGTTCCAGCAGCTTGTCGACAGGGGGAAGTGAAAAACTGTTTTTT. Translated, it gives CSSSLSTGGSEKLFF. Using reference TRBV7-9 and TRBJ1-4 for the parts outside the CDR3, the full variable domain is DTGVSQNPRHKITKRGQNVTFRCDPISEHNRLYWYRQTLGQGPEFLTYFQNEAQLEKSRLLSDRFSAERPKGSFSTLEIQRTEQGDSAMYLCSSSLSTGGSEKLFFGSGTQLSVL.

V usage is TRBV19 and J usage is TRBJ2-2, with TRBD1 matching over 9 bases. The CDR3 covers 15 residues. V shed 4 bases and J 6 bases; nucleotides not matched to a gene: 6. Germline CDR1 LNHDA, CDR2 SQIVND (reference sequence). CDR3 DNA: TGTGCCAGTAGTACGGGACAGGGCCAGGCCGGGGAGCTGTTTTTT. Translation gives CASSTGQGQAGELFF.

The J gene is TRBJ2-7, the V gene TRBV4-2, with 8 bases lining up with TRBD2. Germline CDR1 and CDR2: LGHNA and YNFKEQ. CDR3 length: 15 amino acids. V dropped 1 base and J dropped 3; count of bases not matched to a gene: 5. CDR3 DNA sequence: TGTGCCAGCAGCCAAGCCTCCAGCGGGGGCTACGAGCAGTACTTC. Amino acids: CASSQASSGGYEQYF.